These 8 T cell receptor beta chains originate from one sample sequenced in a study of blood T cell repertoires in COVID-19. The table came from immunoSEQ multiplex PCR; TCRdb's copy has only in-frame clones and leaves some out. The sample holds approximately 97,000 clones, around nine tenths seen once. Sequencing was done on a sample of peripheral blood. These TCRs come from a man aged 50 to 60 with active or convalescent COVID-19.

This chain connects TRBV6-2 or TRBV6-3 to TRBJ1-6; 7 bases align to TRBD1. The CDR3 extends over 15 amino acids. CDR1 and CDR2 from the germline V gene are MNHEY and SVGEGT. Unmatched junction bases numbered 3, after V lost 2 bases and J lost 5 bases. The CDR3 region has the DNA TGTGCCAGCAGTTACGGGACAGTTAATAATTCACCCCTCCACTTT. It specifies CASSYGTVNNSPLHF.

The chain recombines TRBV6-5 with TRBJ1-6; 9 bases fit TRBD1. CDR1 and CDR2 from the germline V gene are MNHEY and SVGAGI. CDR3 length: 16 residues. The junction had 7 bases not matched to a gene; V was cut back by 4 bases and J by 6 bases. The CDR3 bases are TGTGCCAGCAGTTTCACAGGGGGCGGGAGTAATTCACCCCTCCACTTT. It codes for CASSFTGGGSNSPLHF.

The rearrangement links TRBV6-5 to TRBJ1-6; a weak D match, TRBD1 (6 bases). In germline, CDR1 is MNHEY, CDR2 SVGAGI. V dropped 5 bases and J dropped 8 bases, with 16 bases sitting between them. CDR3 length equals 15 residues. Written as DNA, the CDR3 is TGTGCCAGCAGTCCCCGGGGGGGCCATGATTCACCCCTCCACTTT. Translating it yields CASSPRGGHDSPLHF.

DNA of the CDR3: TGTGCCAGCAGACGAGGGTACGATACGCAGTATTTT. This translates into CASRRGYDTQYF. The chain uses TRBV27 and TRBJ2-3, with D perhaps matching TRBD2 (5 bases). Trimming pared 6 bases from V and 6 bases from J, leaving 10 bases between. The CDR3 spans 12 residues. Germline assignment: CDR1 MNHEY and CDR2 SMNVEV (reference sequence).

J is TRBJ1-5 and V is TRBV7-6; D remains unclear. Germline CDR1 is SGHVS and CDR2 is FNYEAQ. The CDR3 runs to 15 residues. The germline V and J ends were trimmed by 5 bases and 7 bases, with 18 bases remaining between them. The CDR3 region has the DNA TGTGCCAGCAGCCCAAATGAGGGAACATGGCAGCCCCAGCATTTT. It is translated as CASSPNEGTWQPQHF.

This clone showed up just once. The chain uses TRBV2 and TRBJ2-7; 10 nucleotides agree with TRBD1. Germline trimming cut 6 bases from V and 5 bases from J; bases unmatched to any gene: 10. The CDR3 has 15 amino acids. Germline V lookup: CDR1 SNHLY, CDR2 FYNNEI. CDR3 nucleotide sequence: TGTGCCAGCAGAGGAATCGGGACAGGGGATGACGAGCAGTACTTC. It encodes CASRGIGTGDDEQYF. Combining the CDR3 with reference TRBV2 and TRBJ2-7 gives the whole variable domain EPEVTQTPSHQVTQMGQEVILRCVPISNHLYFYWYRQILGQKVEFLVSFYNNEISEKSEIFDDQFSVERPDGSNFTLKIRSTKLEDSAMYFCASRGIGTGDDEQYFGPGTRLTVT.

J is TRBJ2-5 and V is TRBV7-9; D is perhaps TRBD2 (5 bases). CDR3 size: 12 residues. Deletions cut 6 bases from V and 4 bases from J, with 9 bases between. The germline V gene encodes CDR1 SEHNR and CDR2 FQNEAQ (reference sequence). CDR3 sequence: CASSPGRETQYF. CDR3 nucleotide sequence: TGTGCCAGCAGTCCGGGGAGAGAGACCCAGTACTTC.

The chain combines TRBV5-6 with TRBJ2-7, with 7 positions matching TRBD1. Germline trimming cut 4 bases from V and 4 bases from J; bases unmatched to any gene: 5. The CDR3 length is 13 residues. Germline V gives CDR1 SGHDT, CDR2 YYEEEE. CDR3 DNA: TGTGCCAGCAGCCCGACAGGGTCGTACGAGCAGTACTTC. Residues: CASSPTGSYEQYF.